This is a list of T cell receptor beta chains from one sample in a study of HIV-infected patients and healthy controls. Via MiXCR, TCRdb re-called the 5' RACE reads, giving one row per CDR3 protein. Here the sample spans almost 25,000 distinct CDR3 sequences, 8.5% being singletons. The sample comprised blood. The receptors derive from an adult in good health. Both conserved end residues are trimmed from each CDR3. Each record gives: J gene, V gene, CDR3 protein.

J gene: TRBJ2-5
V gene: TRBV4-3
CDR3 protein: ASAPADGYWETQY

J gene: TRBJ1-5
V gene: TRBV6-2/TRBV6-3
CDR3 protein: ASSYPGGGNQPQH

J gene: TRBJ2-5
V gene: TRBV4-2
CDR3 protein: ASSQEGGGQGKTQY

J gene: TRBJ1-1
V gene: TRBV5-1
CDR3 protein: ASSVGITNTEAF

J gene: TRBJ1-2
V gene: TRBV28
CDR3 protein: ASSRTGGYTYQANYGYT

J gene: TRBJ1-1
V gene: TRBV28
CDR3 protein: ASTPTGQGLTEAF

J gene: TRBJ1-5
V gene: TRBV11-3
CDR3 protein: ASSLKGQRNQPQH

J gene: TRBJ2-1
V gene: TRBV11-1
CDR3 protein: ASSLVDIQSSYNEQF

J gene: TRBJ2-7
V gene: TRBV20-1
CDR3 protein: SARAPFSGGAGEQY

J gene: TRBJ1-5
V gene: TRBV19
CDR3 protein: ASSSAGLRQPQH

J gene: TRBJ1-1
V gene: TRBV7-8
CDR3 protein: ASSHFSQPRFDTEAF

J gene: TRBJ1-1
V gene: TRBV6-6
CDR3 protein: ASTRRNTEAF

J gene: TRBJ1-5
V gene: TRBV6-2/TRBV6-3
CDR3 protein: ASRGAGDYQPQH

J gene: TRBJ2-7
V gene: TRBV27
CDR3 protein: ASSLMGSGALRGQY

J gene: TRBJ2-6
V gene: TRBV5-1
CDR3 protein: ASRDSGANVLT

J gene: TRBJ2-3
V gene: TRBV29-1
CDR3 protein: SVGNGGFTDTQY

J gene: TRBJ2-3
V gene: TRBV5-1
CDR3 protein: ASSLGSRSTDTQY

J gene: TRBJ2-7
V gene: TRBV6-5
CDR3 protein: ASSGSTGLEQY

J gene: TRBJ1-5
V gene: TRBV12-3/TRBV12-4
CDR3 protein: ASRGTGLRQPQH

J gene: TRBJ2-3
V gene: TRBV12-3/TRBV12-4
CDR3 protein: ASSPGTGVVPQY

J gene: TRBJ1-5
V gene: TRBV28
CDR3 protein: ASSLTGLNQPQH

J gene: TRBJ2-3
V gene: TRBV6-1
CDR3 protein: ASSEAGDWADTQY

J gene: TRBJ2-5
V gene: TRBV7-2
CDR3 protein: ASSLEGTSGGGSRKTQY

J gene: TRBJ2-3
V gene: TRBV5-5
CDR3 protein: ASSLWLAGGTDTQY

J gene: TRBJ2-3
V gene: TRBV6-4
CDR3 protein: ASPEDDHTDTQY

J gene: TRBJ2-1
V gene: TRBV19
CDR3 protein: ASSPPGTAYNEQF

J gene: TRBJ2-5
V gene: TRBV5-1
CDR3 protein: ASSLQPGPQETQY

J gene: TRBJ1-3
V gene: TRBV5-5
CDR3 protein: ASSRTDYSGNTIY

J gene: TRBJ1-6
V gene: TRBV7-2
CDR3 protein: ASSPEGGQDSPLH

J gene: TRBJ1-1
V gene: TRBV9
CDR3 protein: ASSLLTGDDGTEAF

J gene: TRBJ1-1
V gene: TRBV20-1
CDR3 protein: SAVPGGGTEAF

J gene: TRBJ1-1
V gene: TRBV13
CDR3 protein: ASSPGQIGDHTEAF

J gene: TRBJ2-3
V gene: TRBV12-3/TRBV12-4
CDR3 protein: ASSEGLGWADTQY

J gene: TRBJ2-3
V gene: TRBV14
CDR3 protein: ASSPRQYSSTDTQY

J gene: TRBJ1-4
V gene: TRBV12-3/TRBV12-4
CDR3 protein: ASSLTLGRQIATNEKLF

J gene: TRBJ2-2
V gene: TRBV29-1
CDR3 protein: SVPDRAGTGELF